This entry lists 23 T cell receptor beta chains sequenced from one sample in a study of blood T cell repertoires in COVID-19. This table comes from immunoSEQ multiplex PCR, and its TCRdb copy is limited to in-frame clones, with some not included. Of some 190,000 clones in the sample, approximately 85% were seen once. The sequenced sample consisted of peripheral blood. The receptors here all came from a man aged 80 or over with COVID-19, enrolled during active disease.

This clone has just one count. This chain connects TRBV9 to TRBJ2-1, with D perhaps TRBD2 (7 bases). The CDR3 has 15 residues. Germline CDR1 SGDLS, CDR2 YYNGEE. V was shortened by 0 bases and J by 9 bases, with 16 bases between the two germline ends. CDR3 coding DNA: TGTGCCAGCAGCGTAGCTACCCGGGGGGCCGCTGAGCAGTTCTTC. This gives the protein CASSVATRGAAEQFF. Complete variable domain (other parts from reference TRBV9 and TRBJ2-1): DSGVTQTPKHLITATGQRVTLRCSPRSGDLSVYWYQQSLDQGLQFLIQYYNGEERAKGNILERFSAQQFPDLHSELNLSSLELGDSALYFCASSVATRGAAEQFFGPGTRLTVL.

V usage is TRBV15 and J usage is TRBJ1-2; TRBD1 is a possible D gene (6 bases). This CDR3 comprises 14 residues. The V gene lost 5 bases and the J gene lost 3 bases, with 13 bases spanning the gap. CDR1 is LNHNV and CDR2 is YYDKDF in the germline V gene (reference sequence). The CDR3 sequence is CATSPQSGDYGYTF. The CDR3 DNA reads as TGTGCCACCAGCCCCCAGTCAGGGGACTATGGCTACACCTTC. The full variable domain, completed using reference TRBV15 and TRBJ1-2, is DAMVIQNPRYQVTQFGKPVTLSCSQTLNHNVMYWYQQKSSQAPKLLFHYYDKDFNNEADTPDNFQSRRPNTSFCFLDIRSPGLGDTAMYLCATSPQSGDYGYTFGSGTRLTVV.

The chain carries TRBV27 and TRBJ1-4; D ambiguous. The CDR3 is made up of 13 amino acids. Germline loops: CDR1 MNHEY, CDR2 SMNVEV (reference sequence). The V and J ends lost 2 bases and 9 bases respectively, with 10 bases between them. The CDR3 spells CASSLLTRQKLFF. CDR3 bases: TGTGCCAGCAGTTTACTAACGCGTCAAAAACTGTTTTTT.

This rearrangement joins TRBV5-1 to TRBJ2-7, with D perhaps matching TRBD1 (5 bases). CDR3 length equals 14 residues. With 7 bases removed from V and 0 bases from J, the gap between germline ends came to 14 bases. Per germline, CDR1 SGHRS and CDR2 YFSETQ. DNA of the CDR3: TGCGCCAGCTCAGACAGCTCCAGCTCCTACGAGCAGTACTTC. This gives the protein CASSDSSSSYEQYF.

The CDR3 nucleotides are TGTGCCAGCAGCTTGAGTAGCGGCGTGGGAAACACCATATATTTT. It is translated as CASSLSSGVGNTIYF. V is TRBV7-8 and J is TRBJ1-3; D gene ambiguous. V was shortened by 3 bases and J by 4 bases, with 13 bases between the two germline ends. This CDR3 has 15 amino acids. CDR1 is SGHVS, CDR2 FQNEAQ, per germline.

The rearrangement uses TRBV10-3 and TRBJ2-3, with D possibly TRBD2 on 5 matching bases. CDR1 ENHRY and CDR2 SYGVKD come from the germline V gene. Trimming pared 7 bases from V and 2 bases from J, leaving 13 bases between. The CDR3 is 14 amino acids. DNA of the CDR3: TGTGCCATCAAGGCTAGCCTTTTCACAGATACGCAGTATTTT. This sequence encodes CAIKASLFTDTQYF.

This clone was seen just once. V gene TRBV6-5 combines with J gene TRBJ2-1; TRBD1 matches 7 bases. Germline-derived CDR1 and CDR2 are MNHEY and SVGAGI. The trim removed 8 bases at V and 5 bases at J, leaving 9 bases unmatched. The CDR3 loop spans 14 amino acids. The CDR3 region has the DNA TGTGCCAGCCATTACGACAGGGATCACAATGAGCAGTTCTTC. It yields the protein CASHYDRDHNEQFF.

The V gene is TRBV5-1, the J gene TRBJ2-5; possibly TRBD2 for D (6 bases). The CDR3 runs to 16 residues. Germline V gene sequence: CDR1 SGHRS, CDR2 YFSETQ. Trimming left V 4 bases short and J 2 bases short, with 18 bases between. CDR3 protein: CASSPNAGPVQETQYF. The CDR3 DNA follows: TGCGCCAGCAGCCCTAACGCGGGACCGGTACAAGAGACCCAGTACTTC.

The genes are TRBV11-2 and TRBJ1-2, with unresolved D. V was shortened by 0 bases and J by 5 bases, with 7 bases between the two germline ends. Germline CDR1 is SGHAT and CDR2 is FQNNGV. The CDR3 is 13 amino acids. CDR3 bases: TGTGCCAGCAGCTTAGATACAAATTATGGCTACACCTTC. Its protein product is CASSLDTNYGYTF.

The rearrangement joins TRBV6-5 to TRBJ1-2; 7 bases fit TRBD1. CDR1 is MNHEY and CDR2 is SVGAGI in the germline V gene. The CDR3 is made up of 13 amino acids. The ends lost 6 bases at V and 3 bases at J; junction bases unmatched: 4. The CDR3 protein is CASRRGRDYGYTF. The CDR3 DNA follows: TGTGCCAGCAGAAGGGGGCGCGACTATGGCTACACCTTC.

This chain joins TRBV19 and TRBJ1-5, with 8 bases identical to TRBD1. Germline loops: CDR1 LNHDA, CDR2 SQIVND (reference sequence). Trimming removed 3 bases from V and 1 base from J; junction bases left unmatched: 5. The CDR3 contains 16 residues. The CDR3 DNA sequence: TGTGCCAGTAGTATTAGGGACAGGATAAGCAATCAGCCCCAGCATTTT. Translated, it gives CASSIRDRISNQPQHF.

Here the CDR3 reads CAISEKQDYGYTF. The CDR3 DNA sequence: TGTGCCATCAGTGAAAAACAGGACTATGGCTACACCTTC. The rearrangement links TRBV10-3 to TRBJ1-2; the D gene is possibly TRBD1 (5 bases). Germline V gene lookup returns CDR1 ENHRY and CDR2 SYGVKD. V lost 3 bases to trimming and J lost 3 bases, with 8 bases between them. CDR3 length: 13 amino acids.

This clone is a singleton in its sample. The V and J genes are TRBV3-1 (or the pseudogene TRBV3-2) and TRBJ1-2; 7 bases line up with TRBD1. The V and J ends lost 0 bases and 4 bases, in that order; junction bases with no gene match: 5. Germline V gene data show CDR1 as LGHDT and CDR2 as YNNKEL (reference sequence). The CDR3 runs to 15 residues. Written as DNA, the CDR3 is TGTGCCAGCAGCCAAGATTACGGGACAGTCTATGGCTACACCTTC. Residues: CASSQDYGTVYGYTF.

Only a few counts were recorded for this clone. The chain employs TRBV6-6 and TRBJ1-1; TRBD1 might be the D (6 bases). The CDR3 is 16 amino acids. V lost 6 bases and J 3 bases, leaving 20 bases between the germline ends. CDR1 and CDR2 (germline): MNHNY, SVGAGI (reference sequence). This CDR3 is CASSQAGGGSDTEAFF. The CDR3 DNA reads TGTGCCAGCAGCCAGGCGGGAGGGGGAAGCGACACTGAAGCTTTCTTT.

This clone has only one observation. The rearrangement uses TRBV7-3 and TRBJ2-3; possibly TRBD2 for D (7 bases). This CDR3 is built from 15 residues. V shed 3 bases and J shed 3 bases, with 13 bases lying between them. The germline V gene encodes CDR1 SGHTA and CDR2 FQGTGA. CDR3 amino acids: CASSFLGGETDTQYF. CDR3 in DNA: TGTGCCAGCAGCTTCCTAGGGGGGGAAACAGATACGCAGTATTTT.

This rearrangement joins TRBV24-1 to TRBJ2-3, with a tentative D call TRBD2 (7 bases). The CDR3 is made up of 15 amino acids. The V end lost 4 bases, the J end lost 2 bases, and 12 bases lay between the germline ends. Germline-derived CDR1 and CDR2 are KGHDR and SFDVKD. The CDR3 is CATSDPGGPTDTQYF. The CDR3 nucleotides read TGTGCCACCAGTGACCCCGGGGGGCCCACAGATACGCAGTATTTT.

For the CDR3, the DNA is TGTGCCAGCAGCGGTCAGACAGGGGTGAACACTGAAGCTTTCTTT. Its translation is CASSGQTGVNTEAFF. The chain recombines TRBV9 with TRBJ1-1; 8 bases align to TRBD1. This CDR3 spans 15 amino acids. The ends lost 3 bases at V and 0 bases at J; junction bases unmatched: 4. The germline gives CDR1 SGDLS, CDR2 YYNGEE.

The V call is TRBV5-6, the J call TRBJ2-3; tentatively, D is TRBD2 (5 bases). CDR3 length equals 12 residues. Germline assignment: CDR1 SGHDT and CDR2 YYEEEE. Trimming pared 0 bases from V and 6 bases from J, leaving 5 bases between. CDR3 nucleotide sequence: TGTGCCAGCAGCTTGGGGGAGGATACGCAGTATTTT. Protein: CASSLGEDTQYF.

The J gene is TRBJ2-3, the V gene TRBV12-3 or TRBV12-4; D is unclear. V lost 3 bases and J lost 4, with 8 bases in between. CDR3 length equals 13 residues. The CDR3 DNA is TGTGCCAGCAGTTTGTTGGGCTCAGATACGCAGTATTTT. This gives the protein CASSLLGSDTQYF.

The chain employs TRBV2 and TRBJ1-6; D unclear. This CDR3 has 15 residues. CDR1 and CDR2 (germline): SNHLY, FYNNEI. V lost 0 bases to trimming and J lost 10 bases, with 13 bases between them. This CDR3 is CASSEALRSGSPLHF. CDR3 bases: TGTGCCAGCAGTGAAGCGCTTCGGTCAGGCTCACCCCTCCACTTT.

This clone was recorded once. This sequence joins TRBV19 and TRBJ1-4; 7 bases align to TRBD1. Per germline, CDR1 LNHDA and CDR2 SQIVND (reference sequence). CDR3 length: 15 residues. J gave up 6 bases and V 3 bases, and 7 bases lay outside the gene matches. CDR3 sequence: CASSITFQGDEKLFF. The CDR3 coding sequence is TGTGCCAGTAGTATTACCTTTCAGGGGGATGAAAAACTGTTTTTT.

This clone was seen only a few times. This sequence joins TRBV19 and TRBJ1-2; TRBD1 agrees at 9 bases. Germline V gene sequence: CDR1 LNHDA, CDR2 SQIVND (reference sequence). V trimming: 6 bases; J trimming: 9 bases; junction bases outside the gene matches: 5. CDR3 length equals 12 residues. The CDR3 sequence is CASSTQGASYTF. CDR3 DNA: TGTGCCAGTAGCACACAGGGGGCCAGCTACACCTTC.

The chain's CDR3 is CASSAHQGAYNEQFF. CDR3 DNA: TGTGCCAGCAGCGCCCACCAGGGGGCTTACAATGAGCAGTTCTTC. The V call is TRBV9, the J call TRBJ2-1, with TRBD1 matching over 8 bases. The V and J ends lost 3 bases and 4 bases, in that order; junction bases with no gene match: 6. Germline V gene lookup returns CDR1 SGDLS and CDR2 YYNGEE. The CDR3 runs 15 residues.